This TCR beta chain was recovered during a study of cytomegalovirus exposure and HLA in healthy donors. The PCR was carried out with 60 Vbeta primers and 13 Jbeta primers. Here immunoSEQ multiplex PCR was the method, and the copy in TCRdb shows in-frame clones only, minus some. The top ten hold 3% of the sample, which has tens of thousands of clones, 55% to 80% seen once. Germline values: CDR1 MNHEY, CDR2 SMNVEV (reference sequence). The CDR3 is 15 amino acids. Trimming took off 6 bases at V and 4 bases at J, with 19 bases between the two ends. The chain carries TRBV27 and TRBJ2-7, with a tentative D call TRBD1 (6 bases). The receptor was derived from a woman aged 45-65 years in good health and CMV-seronegative. Sequenced sample: PBMCs. The CDR3 protein is CASSPRDNPRYEQYF. CDR3 coding DNA: TGTGCCAGCAGCCCCCGGGACAACCCCAGGTACGAGCAGTACTTC.